Sequencing of this TCR beta chain was carried out in a study of cytomegalovirus exposure and HLA in healthy donors. This CDR3 is built from 12 residues. Trimming stripped 7 bases from V and 0 bases from J, with 6 bases between. The germline gives CDR1 SGHNT, CDR2 YENEEA. The table came from immunoSEQ multiplex PCR; TCRdb's copy has only in-frame clones and leaves some out. Of hundreds of thousands of clones listed, approximately 83% are singletons. This clone has only one observation. Sample: PBMCs. The clonotype comes from a woman between 25 and 40 years old in good health and CMV-seropositive. V gene TRBV11-3 combines with J gene TRBJ1-1; D call uncertain. For the CDR3, the DNA is TGTGCCAGCATGGGCATGAACACTGAAGCTTTCTTT. This gives the protein CASMGMNTEAFF.